These T cell receptor beta chains were read from a single sample in a study of post-analysis software for immune sequencing data. TCRdb used MiXCR to reprocess the PCR reads, holding one entry per CDR3 protein. Here the sample spans 600,000 to 700,000 distinct CDR3 sequences, roughly three fifths being singletons. Sequenced material: blood. These receptors all come from a girl aged 2-10 years with multiple sclerosis. CDR3s include the opening cysteine and the closing phenylalanine or tryptophan. Each record gives: clone size, J gene, V gene, D gene, CDR3 DNA, CDR3 protein. The D gene is left open where the match is weak. Size is stated for part of the rows, as once, few or many counts, or as a class when the clone is expanded.

- TRBJ2-5 TRBV28 - TGTGCCAGCAGTTTATCTCGGGGGCGCCGAGAGACCCAGTACTTC CASSLSRGRRETQYF
- TRBJ1-1 TRBV20-1 - TGCAGTGCTAGAGTGCCCGACAGGCCGAACACTGAAGCTTTCTTT CSARVPDRPNTEAFF
- TRBJ2-1 TRBV5-6 TRBD2 TGTGCCAGCAGCCCTACGGGAGGACGGTACAATGAGCAGTTCTTC CASSPTGGRYNEQFF
- TRBJ1-2 TRBV29-1 TRBD1 TGCAGCGCCCGACAGGGTGTTCATGGCTACACCTTC CSARQGVHGYTF
- TRBJ1-1 TRBV6-8 - TGTGCCAGCCGGGACACGAACACTGAAGCTTTCTTT CASRDTNTEAFF
few TRBJ2-3 TRBV11-3 TRBD1 TGTGCCAGCAGCCCGAGGGACAGCCCGACAGATACGCAGTATTTT CASSPRDSPTDTQYF
once TRBJ2-1 TRBV20-1 - TGCAGTGCTTCAATGGCCCTCCCTGGCAATGAGCAGTTCTTC CSASMALPGNEQFF
- TRBJ2-4 TRBV6-1 - TGTGCCAGCAGTGCTTCCGCGGCCTTTCAAAACATTCAGTACTTC CASSASAAFQNIQYF
few TRBJ2-6 TRBV5-1 - TGCGCCAGCAGCTTGGTTCAGGGTTCTGGGGCCAACGTCCTGACTTTC CASSLVQGSGANVLTF
few TRBJ2-3 TRBV3-1 - TGTGCCAGCAGCCAAGAGGGCACCCTCGGAGATACGCAGTATTTT CASSQEGTLGDTQYF
- TRBJ2-3 TRBV15 TRBD1 TGTGCCACCGCCACAGGGGGCACAGATACGCAGTATTTT CATATGGTDTQYF
- TRBJ1-6 TRBV5-1 - TGCGCCAGCAGCTTGGCCCGGGGAGGGTCCTATAATTCACCCCTCCACTTT CASSLARGGSYNSPLHF
- TRBJ2-1 TRBV29-1 - TGCAGCGTCCTACGGGACTCCAAAGAGACCCAGTTCTTC CSVLRDSKETQFF
- TRBJ2-7 TRBV9 - TGTGCCAACAGCGTAGTGGAGGGAGCGACCTACGAGCAGTACTTC CANSVVEGATYEQYF
- TRBJ2-1 TRBV6-1 TRBD2 TGTGCCAGCAGCGGGGGTGGCGGGAGGGGCTCCTACAATGAGCAGTTCTTC CASSGGGGRGSYNEQFF
- TRBJ2-5 TRBV14 TRBD2 TGTGCCAGCAGCACGGTAGCGGGAGAGCAAGAGACCCAGTACTTC CASSTVAGEQETQYF
many TRBJ2-5 TRBV12-3/TRBV12-4 - TGTGCCAGCAGTTTAGCTGGGACAGAGACCCAGTACTTC CASSLAGTETQYF
- TRBJ2-3 TRBV4-3 TRBD1 TGCGCCAGCAGCCAAGATTTACAGGACAGGGGTTTGGCAGATACGCAGTATTTT CASSQDLQDRGLADTQYF
- TRBJ1-2 TRBV3-1 - TGTGCCAGCAGCCAATCCGGAGGCGACTATGGCTACACCTTC CASSQSGGDYGYTF
- TRBJ1-3 TRBV11-2 - TGTGCCAGCAGCTTAGGTGGTAACACCATATATTTT CASSLGGNTIYF
few TRBJ2-7 TRBV9 TRBD2 TGTGCCAGCAGTTTAATAGCGGGAGAGGCCTACGAGCAGTACTTC CASSLIAGEAYEQYF
- TRBJ2-7 TRBV28 - TGTGCCAGCAGTTTAACCAGCTACGGGCAGTACTTC CASSLTSYGQYF
- TRBJ1-2 TRBV6-5 - TGTGCCAGCAGTTACTCGTATGGTGGAGGGGGAAGAGATGGCTACACCTTC CASSYSYGGGGRDGYTF
- TRBJ2-3 TRBV20-1 TRBD1 TGCAGTGCTGCGGACAGGGGGCTGGAAGATACGCAGTATTTT CSAADRGLEDTQYF
few TRBJ2-7 TRBV7-9 TRBD1 TGTGCCAGCAGCTTGGAGACAGGGGGAAGTTACGAGCAGTACTTC CASSLETGGSYEQYF
- TRBJ1-1 TRBV9 - TGTGCCAGCAGCGTAGTACAGCAGAACACTGAAGCTTTCTTT CASSVVQQNTEAFF
- TRBJ2-3 TRBV7-9 TRBD2 TGTGCCAGCAGCCCCCCGGGGCTAGCGGGTGCAGATACGCAGTATTTT CASSPPGLAGADTQYF
few TRBJ1-2 TRBV29-1 - TGCAGCGCCCAAAGCTCTGTTGGCTACACCTTC CSAQSSVGYTF
- TRBJ2-3 TRBV5-1 TRBD2 TGCGCCAGCAGCCCTGGACTAGCGGGAGAATCGGGCACAGATACGCAGTATTTT CASSPGLAGESGTDTQYF
- TRBJ1-1 TRBV29-1 TRBD1 TGCAGCGTTATATCACAGGGGAGGAACACTGAAGCTTTCTTT CSVISQGRNTEAFF